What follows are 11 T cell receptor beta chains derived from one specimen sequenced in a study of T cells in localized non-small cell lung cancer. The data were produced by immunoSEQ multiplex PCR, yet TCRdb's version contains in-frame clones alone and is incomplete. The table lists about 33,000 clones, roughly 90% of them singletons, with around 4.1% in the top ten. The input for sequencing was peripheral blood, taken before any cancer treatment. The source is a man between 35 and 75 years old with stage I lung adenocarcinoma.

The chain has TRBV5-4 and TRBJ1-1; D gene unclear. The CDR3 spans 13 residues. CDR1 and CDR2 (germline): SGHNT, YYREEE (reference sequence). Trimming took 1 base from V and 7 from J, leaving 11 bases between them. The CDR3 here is CASSLSLGGEAFF. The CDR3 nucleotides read TGTGCCAGCAGCTTGAGTCTCGGTGGTGAAGCTTTCTTT.

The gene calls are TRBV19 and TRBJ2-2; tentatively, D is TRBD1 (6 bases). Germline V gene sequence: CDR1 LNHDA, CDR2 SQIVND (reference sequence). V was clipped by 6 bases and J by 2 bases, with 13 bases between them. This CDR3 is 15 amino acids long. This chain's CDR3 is CASSLRDTNTGELFF. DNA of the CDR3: TGTGCCAGTAGCCTTCGGGACACAAACACCGGGGAGCTGTTTTTT. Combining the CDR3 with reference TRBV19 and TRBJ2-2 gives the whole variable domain DGGITQSPKYLFRKEGQNVTLSCEQNLNHDAMYWYRQDPGQGLRLIYYSQIVNDFQKGDIAEGYSVSREKKESFPLTVTSAQKNPTAFYLCASSLRDTNTGELFFGEGSRLTVL.

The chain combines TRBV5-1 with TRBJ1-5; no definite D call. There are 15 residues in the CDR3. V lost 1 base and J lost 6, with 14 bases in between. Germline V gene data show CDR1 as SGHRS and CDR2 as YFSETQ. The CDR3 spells CASSLNGLLGQPQHF. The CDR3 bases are TGCGCCAGCAGCTTGAACGGGCTCTTGGGTCAGCCCCAGCATTTT. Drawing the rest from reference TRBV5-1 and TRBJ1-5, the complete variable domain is KAGVTQTPRYLIKTRGQQVTLSCSPISGHRSVSWYQQTPGQGLQFLFEYFSETQRNKGNFPGRFSGRQFSNSRSEMNVSTLELGDSALYLCASSLNGLLGQPQHFGDGTRLSIL.

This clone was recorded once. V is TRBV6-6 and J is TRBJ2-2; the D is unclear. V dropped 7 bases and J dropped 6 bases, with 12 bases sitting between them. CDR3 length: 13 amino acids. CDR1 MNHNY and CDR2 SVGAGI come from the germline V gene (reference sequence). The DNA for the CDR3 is TGTGCCAGCACCGACAACTCTGCCGGGGAGCTGTTTTTT. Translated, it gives CASTDNSAGELFF.

CDR3 sequence reads: CASSLNVGLSYGYTF. CDR3 DNA: TGCGCCAGCAGCTTAAATGTGGGACTGAGTTATGGCTACACCTTC. The chain is built from TRBV5-1 and TRBJ1-2; D is perhaps TRBD1 (5 bases). Trimming took off 2 bases at V and 5 bases at J, with 16 bases between the two ends. CDR3 length: 15 amino acids. The germline CDR1 and CDR2 sequences are SGHRS and YFSETQ. Combining the CDR3 with reference TRBV5-1 and TRBJ1-2 gives the whole variable domain KAGVTQTPRYLIKTRGQQVTLSCSPISGHRSVSWYQQTPGQGLQFLFEYFSETQRNKGNFPGRFSGRQFSNSRSEMNVSTLELGDSALYLCASSLNVGLSYGYTFGSGTRLTVV.

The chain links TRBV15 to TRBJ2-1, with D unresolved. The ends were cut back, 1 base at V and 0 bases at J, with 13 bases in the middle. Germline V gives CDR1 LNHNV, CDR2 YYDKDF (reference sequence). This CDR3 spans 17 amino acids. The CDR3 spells CATSRVGLSTSYNEQFF. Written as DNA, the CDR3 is TGTGCCACCAGCAGAGTTGGGTTATCCACCTCCTACAATGAGCAGTTCTTC.

As DNA, the CDR3 is TGTGCCAGCTCACCCGCGGGGGCAAGTGAAAAACTGTTTTTT. Translation gives CASSPAGASEKLFF. The rearrangement uses TRBV18 and TRBJ1-4; tentative D call: TRBD1 (6 bases). The ends were cut back, 3 bases at V and 7 bases at J, with 12 bases in the middle. This CDR3 contains 14 residues. Germline lookup yields CDR1 KGHSH and CDR2 LQKENI.

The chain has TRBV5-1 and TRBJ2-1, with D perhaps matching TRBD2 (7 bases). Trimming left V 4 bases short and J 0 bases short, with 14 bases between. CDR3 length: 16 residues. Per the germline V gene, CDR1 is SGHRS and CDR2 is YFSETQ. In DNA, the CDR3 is TGCGCCAGCAGCCCCGAGGGGGGGAGCTCCTACAATGAGCAGTTCTTC. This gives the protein CASSPEGGSSYNEQFF.

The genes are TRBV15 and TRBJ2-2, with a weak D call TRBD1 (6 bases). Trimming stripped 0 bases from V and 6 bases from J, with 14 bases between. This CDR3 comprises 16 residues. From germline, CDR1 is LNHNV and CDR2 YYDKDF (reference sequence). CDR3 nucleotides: TGTGCCACCAGCAGAGATGAACAGGGCCGGGCCGGGGAGCTGTTTTTT. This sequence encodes CATSRDEQGRAGELFF.

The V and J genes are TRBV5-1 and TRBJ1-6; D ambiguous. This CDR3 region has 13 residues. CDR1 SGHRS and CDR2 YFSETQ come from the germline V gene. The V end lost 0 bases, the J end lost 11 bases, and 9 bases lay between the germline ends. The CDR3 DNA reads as TGCGCCAGCAGCTTGGATGAGACGGCACCCCTCCACTTT. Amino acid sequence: CASSLDETAPLHF.

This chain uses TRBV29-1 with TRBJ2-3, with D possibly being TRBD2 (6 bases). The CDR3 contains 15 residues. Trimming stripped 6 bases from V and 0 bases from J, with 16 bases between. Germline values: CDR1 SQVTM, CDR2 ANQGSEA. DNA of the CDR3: TGCAGCGTGAGGCGGGACCGGGCTAGCACAGATACGCAGTATTTT. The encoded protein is CSVRRDRASTDTQYF.